Following are 14 T cell receptor beta chains from one sample sequenced in a study of T cells in Graves' hyperthyroidism and ophthalmopathy. Authors of the study amplified TCR beta CDR3 regions from RNA transcripts. During a first-round RT-PCR of the TCR CDR3, the HTBI primer set was used. MiXCR was run by TCRdb on the multiplex PCR reads, yielding one entry per CDR3 protein. Here the sample spans under 400,000 distinct CDR3 sequences, 15% to 20% being singletons. The specimen sequenced was blood. The source of these receptors is a woman aged 50 to 60 with Graves' hyperthyroidism.

This clonotype has ten or more counts. The chain couples TRBV18 to TRBJ2-7, with a tentative D call TRBD1 (6 bases). V gave up 2 bases and J gave up 0 bases, with 11 bases separating them. Germline V gene lookup returns CDR1 KGHSH and CDR2 LQKENI. CDR3 size: 15 residues. DNA of the CDR3: TGTGCCAGCTCACCAAGGCAGGGGAACTCCTACGAGCAGTACTTC. Protein product: CASSPRQGNSYEQYF.

This clonotype was observed a handful of times. The chain is built from TRBV9 and TRBJ1-1; the D gene is possibly TRBD1 (6 bases). Germline CDR1 is SGDLS and CDR2 is YYNGEE. V lost 4 bases and J 1 base, leaving 17 bases between the germline ends. The CDR3 sequence is 16 residues long. CDR3: CASSPTRQATNTEAFF. The CDR3 DNA reads as TGTGCCAGCAGCCCTACGAGACAGGCAACGAACACTGAAGCTTTCTTT. Based on the CDR3 plus reference TRBV9 and TRBJ1-1, the full variable domain is DSGVTQTPKHLITATGQRVTLRCSPRSGDLSVYWYQQSLDQGLQFLIQYYNGEERAKGNILERFSAQQFPDLHSELNLSSLELGDSALYFCASSPTRQATNTEAFFGQGTRLTVV.

There are many counts of this clonotype. The chain carries TRBV3-1 and TRBJ2-2; D might be TRBD1 (6 bases). Germline loops: CDR1 LGHDT, CDR2 YNNKEL (reference sequence). There are 15 residues in the CDR3. Trimming removed 2 bases from V and 4 bases from J, with 11 bases in between. The CDR3 reads CASSQMGAGTGELFF. The CDR3 DNA reads as TGTGCCAGCAGCCAAATGGGGGCAGGCACCGGGGAGCTGTTTTTT.

This clonotype has a count of ten or more. The J gene is TRBJ1-1, the V gene TRBV28, with TRBD1 as a possible D gene (5 bases). The V end was cut by 6 bases, the J end by 1 base, with 21 bases between. This CDR3 contains 17 residues. From germline, CDR1 is MDHEN and CDR2 SYDVKM. The CDR3 DNA reads as TGTGCCAGCAGCCCTCCTACTATCCGACAGCGGAACACTGAAGCTTTCTTT. Amino acid sequence: CASSPPTIRQRNTEAFF.

With regard to this clonotype: This may be a read error: a much more frequent sequence differs by one nucleotide. The missing conserved phenylalanine or tryptophan at the end of this CDR3 makes a read error likely. The chain recombines TRBV28 with TRBJ1-6; no clear D. The CDR3 loop spans 15 amino acids. V gave up 2 bases and J gave up 2 bases, with 7 bases separating them. Germline V gene sequence: CDR1 MDHEN, CDR2 SYDVKM. Here the CDR3 reads CASSLRDAYNSPLHL. The CDR3, as DNA: TGTGCCAGCAGTTTAAGGGATGCCTATAATTCACCCCTCCACTTG.

The chain recombines TRBV13 with TRBJ1-2, with 9 bases aligning to TRBD1. Germline V gene data show CDR1 as PRHDT and CDR2 as FYEKMQ (reference sequence). This CDR3 is 13 amino acids long. With 5 bases clipped from V and 7 bases from J, the junction kept 5 bases outside the gene matches. This CDR3 reads CASSEGQGAGYTF. In DNA form, the CDR3 reads TGTGCCAGCAGCGAGGGACAGGGAGCTGGCTACACCTTC.

This sequence joins TRBV29-1 and TRBJ2-1; D is undetermined. V was trimmed by 6 bases and J by 0 bases, leaving 9 bases between them. Germline CDR1 reads SQVTM; CDR2 reads ANQGSEA. The CDR3 covers 13 residues. The CDR3, as DNA: TGCAGCGTCCGTTTAACCTCCTACAATGAGCAGTTCTTC. Translation gives CSVRLTSYNEQFF.

The chain recombines TRBV19 with TRBJ1-1; D uncertain. CDR3 length: 13 amino acids. Germline CDR1 is LNHDA and CDR2 is SQIVND (reference sequence). Trimming took off 8 bases at V and 3 bases at J, with 13 bases between the two ends. The CDR3 nucleotides read TGTGCCAGTCGACTAGGGTTGGACACTGAAGCTTTCTTT. It is translated as CASRLGLDTEAFF.

This clonotype is labeled medium-sized (0.01 to 0.1%). The V call is TRBV6-1, the J call TRBJ2-3; TRBD2 matches 14 bases. Germline V CDR1 and CDR2: MNHNS, SASEGT. This CDR3 has 18 residues. The J segment lost 2 bases and the V segment lost 6 bases, leaving 10 bases of the junction unmatched. The CDR3, as DNA: TGTGCCAGCAGCCGTGGACTAGCGGGGGGTTCGCCCACAGATACGCAGTATTTT. Translated, it gives CASSRGLAGGSPTDTQYF.

This sequence joins TRBV15 and TRBJ1-4; no clear D gene. V shed 0 bases and J shed 0 bases, with 8 bases lying between them. Germline V gives CDR1 LNHNV, CDR2 YYDKDF (reference sequence). The CDR3 is 16 amino acids. This CDR3 reads CATSRDFAATNEKLFF. CDR3 sequence (DNA): TGTGCCACCAGCAGAGATTTTGCCGCAACTAATGAAAAACTGTTTTTT.

This clonotype was counted between two and nine times. The rearrangement joins TRBV7-9 to TRBJ2-5; no reliable D call. Trimming stripped 6 bases from V and 2 bases from J, with 19 bases between. Germline loops: CDR1 SEHNR, CDR2 FQNEAQ (reference sequence). The CDR3 contains 16 residues. The CDR3 sequence is CASRPVRVNPQETQYF. The CDR3 DNA follows: TGTGCCAGCAGACCCGTACGGGTAAACCCACAAGAGACCCAGTACTTC.

This chain links TRBV6-1 with TRBJ2-1; 10 nucleotides line up with TRBD2. Germline V gene sequence: CDR1 MNHNS, CDR2 SASEGT. The CDR3 spans 15 residues. V trimming: 6 bases; J trimming: 1 base; junction bases outside the gene matches: 3. CDR3 in DNA: TGTGCCAGCAGACAACTAGCGGGGTCCTACAATGAGCAGTTCTTC. Its protein product is CASRQLAGSYNEQFF.

This clonotype was found a few times. The gene calls are TRBV19 and TRBJ2-2; D is possibly TRBD1 or TRBD2 (5 bases each). Trimming removed 6 bases at V and 0 bases at J, with 14 bases between. Germline CDR1 LNHDA, CDR2 SQIVND (reference sequence). The CDR3 extends over 16 amino acids. The CDR3: CASRGPGAANTGELFF. CDR3 nucleotides: TGTGCCAGTAGAGGTCCCGGGGCCGCGAACACCGGGGAGCTGTTTTTT.

At least ten counts were recorded for this clonotype. The chain recombines TRBV3-1 with TRBJ1-4; TRBD1 aligns across 9 bases. Germline CDR1 reads LGHDT; CDR2 reads YNNKEL (reference sequence). The CDR3 totals 14 residues. After removal of 3 bases from V and 6 bases from J, the junction contained 2 bases not matched to a gene. For the CDR3, the DNA is TGTGCCAGCAGCCAGAGGACAGGGGATGAAAAACTGTTTTTT. Protein sequence: CASSQRTGDEKLFF.